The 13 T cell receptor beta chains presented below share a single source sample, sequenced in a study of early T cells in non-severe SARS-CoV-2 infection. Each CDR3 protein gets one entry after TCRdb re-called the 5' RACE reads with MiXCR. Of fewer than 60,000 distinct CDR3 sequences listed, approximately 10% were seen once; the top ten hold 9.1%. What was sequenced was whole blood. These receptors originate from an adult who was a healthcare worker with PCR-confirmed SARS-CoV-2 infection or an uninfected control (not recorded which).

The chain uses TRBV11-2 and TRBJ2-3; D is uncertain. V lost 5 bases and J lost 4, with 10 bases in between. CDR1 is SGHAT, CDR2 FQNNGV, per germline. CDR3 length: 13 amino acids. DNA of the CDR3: TGTGCCAGCAGCCGGCTGGGCCCAGATACGCAGTATTTT. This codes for CASSRLGPDTQYF. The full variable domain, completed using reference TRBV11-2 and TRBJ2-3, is EAGVAQSPRYKIIEKRQSVAFWCNPISGHATLYWYQQILGQGPKLLIQFQNNGVVDDSQLPKDRFSAERLKGVDSTLKIQPAKLEDSAVYLCASSRLGPDTQYFGPGTRLTVL.

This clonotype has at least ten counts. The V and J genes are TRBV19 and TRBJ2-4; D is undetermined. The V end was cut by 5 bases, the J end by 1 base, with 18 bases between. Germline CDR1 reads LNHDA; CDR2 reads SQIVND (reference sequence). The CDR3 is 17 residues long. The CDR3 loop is CASSSRPQGRAKNIQYF. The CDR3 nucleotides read TGTGCCAGTAGTTCTCGCCCACAAGGCAGGGCCAAAAACATTCAGTACTTC. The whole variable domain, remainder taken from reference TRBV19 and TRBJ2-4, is DGGITQSPKYLFRKEGQNVTLSCEQNLNHDAMYWYRQDPGQGLRLIYYSQIVNDFQKGDIAEGYSVSREKKESFPLTVTSAQKNPTAFYLCASSSRPQGRAKNIQYFGAGTRLSVL.

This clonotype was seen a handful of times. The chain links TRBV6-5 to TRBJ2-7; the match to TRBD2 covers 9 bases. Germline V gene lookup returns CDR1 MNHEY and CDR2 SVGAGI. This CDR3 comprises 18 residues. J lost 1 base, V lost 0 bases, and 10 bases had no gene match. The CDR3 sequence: CASSYSLFSSGISYEQYF. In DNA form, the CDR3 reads TGTGCCAGCAGTTACTCCCTCTTCTCTAGCGGGATTTCCTACGAGCAGTACTTC.

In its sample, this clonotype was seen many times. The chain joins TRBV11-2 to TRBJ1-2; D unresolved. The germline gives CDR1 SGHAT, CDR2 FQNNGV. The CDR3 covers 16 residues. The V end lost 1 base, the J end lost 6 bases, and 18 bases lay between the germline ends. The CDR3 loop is CASSLGPRMMGDGYTF. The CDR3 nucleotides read TGTGCCAGCAGCTTAGGTCCACGGATGATGGGTGATGGCTACACCTTC.

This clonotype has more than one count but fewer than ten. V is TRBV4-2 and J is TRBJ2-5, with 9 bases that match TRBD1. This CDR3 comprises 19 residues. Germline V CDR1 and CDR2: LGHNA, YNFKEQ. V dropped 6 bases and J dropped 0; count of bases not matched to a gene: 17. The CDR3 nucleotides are TGTGCCAGCAGTCCCCCCTTCGGCCCCGGGACAGGGTACCAAGAGACCCAGTACTTC. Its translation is CASSPPFGPGTGYQETQYF.

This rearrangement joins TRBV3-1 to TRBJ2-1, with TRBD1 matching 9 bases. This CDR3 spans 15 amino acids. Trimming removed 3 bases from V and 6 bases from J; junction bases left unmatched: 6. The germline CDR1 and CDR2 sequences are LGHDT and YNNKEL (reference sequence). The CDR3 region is CASSQLGTGTNEQFF. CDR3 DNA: TGTGCCAGCAGCCAGCTAGGGACAGGGACCAATGAGCAGTTCTTC.

In nucleotides, the CDR3 is TGTGCCAGCTCTCCCGCCGGGGGAGGACTTTCTAACTATGGCTACACCTTC. Translated: CASSPAGGGLSNYGYTF. The chain has TRBV7-9 and TRBJ1-2; a possible D gene is TRBD1 (5 bases). V lost 8 bases to trimming and J lost 0 bases, with 22 bases between them. The CDR3 has 17 amino acids. Germline V gene data show CDR1 as SEHNR and CDR2 as FQNEAQ (reference sequence).

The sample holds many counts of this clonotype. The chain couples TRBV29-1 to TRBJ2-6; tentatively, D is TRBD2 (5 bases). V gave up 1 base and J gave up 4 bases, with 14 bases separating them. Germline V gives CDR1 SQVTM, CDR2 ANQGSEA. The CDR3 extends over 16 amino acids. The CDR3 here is CSVEVEGPSGANVLTF. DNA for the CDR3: TGCAGCGTTGAAGTCGAAGGTCCTAGCGGGGCCAACGTCCTGACTTTC.

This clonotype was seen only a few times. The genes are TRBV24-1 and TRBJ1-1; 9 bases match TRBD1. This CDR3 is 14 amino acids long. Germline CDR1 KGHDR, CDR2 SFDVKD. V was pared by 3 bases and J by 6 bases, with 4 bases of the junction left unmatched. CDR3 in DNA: TGTGCCACCAGTGATGGGGACAGGGTCTCTGAAGCTTTCTTT. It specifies CATSDGDRVSEAFF.

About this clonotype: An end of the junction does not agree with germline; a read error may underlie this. CDR3 sequence reads: CASSVGGRYSNQPQHF. CDR3 nucleotide sequence: TGTGCCAGCAGCGTAGGGGGGCGTTATAGCAATCAGCCCCAGCATTTT. This chain uses TRBV13 with TRBJ1-5, with a possible D match to TRBD1 (6 bases). From germline, CDR1 is PRHDT and CDR2 FYEKMQ (reference sequence). The CDR3 is 16 residues long.

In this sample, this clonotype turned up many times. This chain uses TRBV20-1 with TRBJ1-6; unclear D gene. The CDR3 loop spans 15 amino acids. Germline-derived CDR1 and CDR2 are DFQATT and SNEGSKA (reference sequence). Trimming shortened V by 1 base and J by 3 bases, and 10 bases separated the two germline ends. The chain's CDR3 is CSARVGSDYNSPLHF. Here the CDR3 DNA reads TGCAGTGCTAGAGTTGGGTCAGACTATAATTCACCCCTCCACTTT.

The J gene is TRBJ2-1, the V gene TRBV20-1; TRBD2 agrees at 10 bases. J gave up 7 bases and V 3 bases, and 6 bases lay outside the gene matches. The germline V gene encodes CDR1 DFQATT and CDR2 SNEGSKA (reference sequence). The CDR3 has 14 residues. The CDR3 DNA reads TGCAGTGCTAGGGTGGCTAGCGGGGGAAATGAGCAGTTCTTC. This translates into CSARVASGGNEQFF.

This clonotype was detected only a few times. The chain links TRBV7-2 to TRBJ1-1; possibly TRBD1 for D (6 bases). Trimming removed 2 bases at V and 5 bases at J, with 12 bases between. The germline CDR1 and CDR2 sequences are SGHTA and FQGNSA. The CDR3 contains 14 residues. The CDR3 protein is CASSLSTRGTEAFF. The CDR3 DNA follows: TGTGCCAGCAGCTTATCGACCAGGGGAACTGAAGCTTTCTTT.